Below, 19 T cell receptor beta chains from the same sample are listed, as sequenced in a study of cytomegalovirus exposure and HLA in healthy donors (dated by TCRdb to about 2017). The library was obtained by the immunoSEQ multiplex PCR assay. For the multiplex PCR, a mixture combining 60 forward primers for TCR Vbeta segments and 13 reverse primers for TCR Jbeta segments was used. Imported from immuneACCESS, the table was reduced by TCRdb to in-frame sequences with V and J called. These copies leave out some clones; in studies compared against another copy, an unresolved V gene accounts for under half, and the cause of the remainder is not known. The table kept for this sample lists tens of thousands of clones. Of the sample, about 3.8% is held by the ten largest clones. The sequenced sample was PBMCs. These receptors all stem from a female donor in good health and CMV-seropositive.

The genes are TRBV5-1 and TRBJ2-1; 8 bases fit TRBD2. The CDR3 length is 17 residues. Trimming removed 0 bases from V and 3 bases from J; junction bases left unmatched: 8. Germline V CDR1 and CDR2: SGHRS, YFSETQ. The CDR3 region is CASSLAVDTSGYNEQFF. As DNA, the CDR3 is TGCGCCAGCAGCTTGGCCGTGGATACTAGCGGCTACAATGAGCAGTTCTTC.

The rearrangement joins TRBV5-1 to TRBJ2-5, with D possibly matching TRBD1 (6 bases). The CDR3 contains 15 residues. Looked up from germline, CDR1 is SGHRS and CDR2 is YFSETQ. Trimming cost V 4 bases and J 5 bases, with 18 bases left between them. In DNA, the CDR3 is TGCGCCAGCAGCGGGGGCGTGCCTCCCGGTGAGACCCAGTACTTC. Protein sequence: CASSGGVPPGETQYF.

This rearrangement joins TRBV10-3 to TRBJ2-7, with D maybe TRBD1 (6 bases). Germline lookup yields CDR1 ENHRY and CDR2 SYGVKD. The V and J ends lost 6 bases and 2 bases respectively, with 14 bases between them. CDR3 size: 14 residues. This CDR3 is CAISRRQETYEQYF. DNA of the CDR3: TGTGCCATCAGCCGCAGACAGGAAACCTACGAGCAGTACTTC.

The chain joins TRBV6-5 to TRBJ2-7, with D unclear. V was clipped by 6 bases and J by 2 bases, with 8 bases between them. The CDR3 is made up of 12 amino acids. CDR1 is MNHEY, CDR2 SVGAGI, per germline. The CDR3 sequence is CASSQNPYEQYF. The CDR3 DNA reads as TGTGCCAGCAGCCAGAACCCCTACGAGCAGTACTTC.

Regarding this clone: The junction departs from the called germline gene at one end, perhaps through a read error. This chain connects TRBV7-7 to TRBJ2-1; TRBD1 agrees at 8 bases. Germline-derived CDR1 and CDR2 are SSHAT and FNYEAQ (reference sequence). CDR3 size: 13 residues. The CDR3 DNA reads TGTGCTAGCAGCCTCGACAGGGGCAATGAGCAGTTCTTC. Its protein is CASSLDRGNEQFF.

Worth noting for this clone: Other DNA sequences within the sample encode an identical CDR3. CDR3 loop: CASSPAGGSTDTQYF. CDR3 sequence (DNA): TGTGCCAGCTCGCCAGCGGGGGGTAGCACAGATACGCAGTATTTT. This rearrangement joins TRBV18 to TRBJ2-3; 9 bases agree with TRBD2. The CDR3 has 15 amino acids. The V gene end was trimmed by 6 bases and the J gene end by 0 bases; junction bases not matched to a gene: 4. Germline CDR1 reads KGHSH; CDR2 reads LQKENI.

This chain uses TRBV7-9 with TRBJ2-7; 9 nucleotides match TRBD1. Germline V gene lookup returns CDR1 SEHNR and CDR2 FQNEAQ (reference sequence). The CDR3 length is 14 residues. Trimming cost V 2 bases and J 4 bases; bases outside gene matches: 3. CDR3 loop: CASSLSGQGYEQYF. The CDR3 DNA follows: TGTGCCAGCAGCTTATCGGGACAGGGTTACGAGCAGTACTTC.

J is TRBJ1-2 and V is TRBV28, with D possibly TRBD1 on 5 matching bases. V was pared by 3 bases and J by 3 bases, with 14 bases between. The CDR3 sequence is 15 residues long. Looked up from germline, CDR1 is MDHEN and CDR2 is SYDVKM. CDR3 nucleotide sequence: TGTGCCAGCAGTTTGGCAGGGCCCCCCGACTATGGCTACACCTTC. It codes for CASSLAGPPDYGYTF.

The chain carries TRBV7-9 and TRBJ1-2; D is perhaps TRBD1 (6 bases). Germline lookup yields CDR1 SEHNR and CDR2 FQNEAQ (reference sequence). With 0 bases removed from V and 8 bases from J, the gap between germline ends came to 13 bases. This CDR3 is built from 14 residues. The DNA for the CDR3 is TGTGCCAGCAGCTTAGCGCAGGGGAGGGACGGCTACACCTTC. The encoded protein is CASSLAQGRDGYTF.

The rearrangement links TRBV9 to TRBJ2-3, with D possibly TRBD1 on 5 matching bases. Per germline, CDR1 SGDLS and CDR2 YYNGEE. Trimming removed 3 bases from V and 11 bases from J, with 19 bases in between. This CDR3 region has 14 residues. CDR3 coding DNA: TGTGCCAGCAGCGCCACTCCGACAGACACCGAGCAGTATTTT. It encodes CASSATPTDTEQYF.

V is TRBV7-9 and J is TRBJ1-1; possibly TRBD1 for D (6 bases). The germline V gene has CDR1 SEHNR and CDR2 FQNEAQ (reference sequence). The V and J ends lost 1 base and 6 bases respectively, with 9 bases between them. The CDR3 runs 13 residues. The CDR3 loop reads CASSLVQGSEAFF. The CDR3 nucleotides are TGTGCCAGCAGCTTAGTTCAGGGGTCTGAAGCTTTCTTT. Variable domain in full (rest from reference TRBV7-9 and TRBJ1-1): DTGVSQNPRHKITKRGQNVTFRCDPISEHNRLYWYRQTLGQGPEFLTYFQNEAQLEKSRLLSDRFSAERPKGSFSTLEIQRTEQGDSAMYLCASSLVQGSEAFFGQGTRLTVV.

The chain recombines TRBV6-5 with TRBJ1-4, with TRBD1 matching over 7 bases. J was trimmed by 3 bases and V by 6 bases; bases with no gene match: 7. The CDR3 length is 15 residues. CDR1 and CDR2 (germline): MNHEY, SVGAGI. For the CDR3, the DNA is TGTGCCAGCAGACGACCGGGACAGCCTAATGAAAAACTGTTTTTT. This gives the protein CASRRPGQPNEKLFF.

The J gene is TRBJ2-7, the V gene TRBV6-5; D is unresolved. Trimming removed 0 bases from V and 4 bases from J, with 7 bases in between. CDR1 is MNHEY and CDR2 is SVGAGI in the germline V gene. The CDR3 extends over 13 amino acids. In DNA, the CDR3 is TGTGCCAGCAGTTACTCAGGCAGGTACGAGCAGTACTTC. Protein product: CASSYSGRYEQYF.

V usage is TRBV19 and J usage is TRBJ1-3, with D maybe TRBD1 (6 bases). The CDR3 loop spans 12 amino acids. Germline loops: CDR1 LNHDA, CDR2 SQIVND (reference sequence). Trimming pared 9 bases from V and 2 bases from J, leaving 8 bases between. The CDR3 is CASRTAGNTIYF. Here the CDR3 DNA reads TGTGCCAGCCGGACAGCTGGAAACACCATATATTTT.

The J gene is TRBJ1-3, the V gene TRBV4-1; 7 bases map to TRBD1. This CDR3 is 14 amino acids long. The germline CDR1 and CDR2 sequences are MGHRA and YSYEKL. J was trimmed by 6 bases and V by 4 bases; bases with no gene match: 6. DNA for the CDR3: TGCGCCAGCAGCCCGACAGGGTCGACAAACACCATATATTTT. As protein: CASSPTGSTNTIYF.

V is TRBV29-1 and J is TRBJ2-2, with D perhaps TRBD1 (5 bases). Between the trimmed V and J ends, which lost 6 bases and 4 bases, there was a span of 15 bases. The CDR3 has 14 residues. Per germline, CDR1 SQVTM and CDR2 ANQGSEA. The CDR3 loop reads CSVGRAMGTGELFF. In DNA form, the CDR3 reads TGCAGCGTGGGCAGGGCGATGGGCACCGGGGAGCTGTTTTTT.

The chain employs TRBV2 and TRBJ2-7; D gene unclear. Germline V lookup: CDR1 SNHLY, CDR2 FYNNEI. This CDR3 is built from 15 residues. V was pared by 6 bases and J by 0 bases, with 15 bases between. The CDR3 reads CASRYDSPSSYEQYF. CDR3 coding DNA: TGTGCCAGCAGGTACGACTCGCCGAGCTCCTACGAGCAGTACTTC.

V gene TRBV6-1 combines with J gene TRBJ2-3, with TRBD2 identical over 10 bases. Germline V gene lookup returns CDR1 MNHNS and CDR2 SASEGT. J gave up 6 bases and V 4 bases, and 7 bases lay outside the gene matches. The CDR3 is 15 residues long. CDR3 sequence reads: CASSVIAGGPDTQYF. CDR3 sequence (DNA): TGTGCCAGCAGTGTCATAGCGGGAGGTCCGGATACGCAGTATTTT.

CDR3 protein: CASSEPRAGNTIYF. In nucleotides, the CDR3 is TGTGCCAGCAGCGAACCCAGGGCTGGAAACACCATATATTTT. V gene TRBV2 combines with J gene TRBJ1-3, with D perhaps TRBD1 (5 bases). This CDR3 is built from 14 residues. The germline gives CDR1 SNHLY, CDR2 FYNNEI. V dropped 6 bases and J dropped 2 bases, with 11 bases sitting between them.